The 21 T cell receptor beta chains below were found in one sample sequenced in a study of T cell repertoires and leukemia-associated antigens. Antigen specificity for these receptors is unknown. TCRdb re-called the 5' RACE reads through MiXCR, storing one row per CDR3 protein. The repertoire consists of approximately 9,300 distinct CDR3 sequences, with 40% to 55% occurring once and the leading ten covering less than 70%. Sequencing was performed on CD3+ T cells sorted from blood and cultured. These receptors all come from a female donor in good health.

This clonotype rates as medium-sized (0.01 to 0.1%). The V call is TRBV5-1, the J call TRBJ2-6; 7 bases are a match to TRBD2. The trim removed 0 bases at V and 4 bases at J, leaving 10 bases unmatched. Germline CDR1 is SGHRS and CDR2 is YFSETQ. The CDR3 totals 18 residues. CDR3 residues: CASSLVTSFAHGANVLTF. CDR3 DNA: TGCGCCAGCAGCTTGGTGACTAGCTTTGCCCACGGGGCCAACGTCCTGACTTTC.

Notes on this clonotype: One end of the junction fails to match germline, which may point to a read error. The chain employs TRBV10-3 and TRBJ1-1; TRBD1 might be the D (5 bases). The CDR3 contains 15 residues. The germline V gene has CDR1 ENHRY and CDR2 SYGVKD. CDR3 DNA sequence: TGTGCCATCAGTGCTGCTGACAGCGCGAACACTGAAGCTCTCTTT. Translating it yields CAISAADSANTEALF.

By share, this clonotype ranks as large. The DNA of the CDR3 is TGCGCCAGCAGCCCCGTAGCGACGAACACCGGGGAGCTGTTTTTT. Translating gives CASSPVATNTGELFF. The J gene is TRBJ2-2, the V gene TRBV5-1, with D perhaps matching TRBD2 (5 bases). V lost 4 bases and J lost 0, with 10 bases in between. Germline V gene lookup returns CDR1 SGHRS and CDR2 YFSETQ. The CDR3 runs 15 residues. Filled out from reference TRBV5-1 and TRBJ2-2, the complete variable domain reads KAGVTQTPRYLIKTRGQQVTLSCSPISGHRSVSWYQQTPGQGLQFLFEYFSETQRNKGNFPGRFSGRQFSNSRSEMNVSTLELGDSALYLCASSPVATNTGELFFGEGSRLTVL.

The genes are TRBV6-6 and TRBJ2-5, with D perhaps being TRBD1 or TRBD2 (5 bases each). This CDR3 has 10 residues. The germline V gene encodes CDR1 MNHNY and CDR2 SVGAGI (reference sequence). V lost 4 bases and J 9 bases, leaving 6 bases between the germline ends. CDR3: CASSSGPQYF. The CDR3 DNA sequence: TGTGCCAGCAGTTCGGGACCCCAGTACTTC.

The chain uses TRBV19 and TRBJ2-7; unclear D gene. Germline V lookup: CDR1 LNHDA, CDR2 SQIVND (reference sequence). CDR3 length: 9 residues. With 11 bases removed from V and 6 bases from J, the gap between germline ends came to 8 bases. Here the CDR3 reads CAVSTEQYF. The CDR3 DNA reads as TGTGCCGTCTCTACCGAGCAGTACTTC.

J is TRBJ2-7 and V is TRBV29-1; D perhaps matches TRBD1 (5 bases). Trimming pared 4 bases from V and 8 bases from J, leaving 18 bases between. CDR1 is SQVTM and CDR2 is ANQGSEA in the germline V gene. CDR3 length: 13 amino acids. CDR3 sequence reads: CSVARGHTDKQYF. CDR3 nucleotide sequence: TGCAGCGTTGCGAGAGGACACACAGATAAGCAGTACTTC.

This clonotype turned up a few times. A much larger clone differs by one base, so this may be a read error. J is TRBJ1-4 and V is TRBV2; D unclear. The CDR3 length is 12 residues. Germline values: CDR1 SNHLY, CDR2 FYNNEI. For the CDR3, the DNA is TGTGCCAGCAGTCCAACTAATGAAAAACCGTTTTTT. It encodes CASSPTNEKPFF.

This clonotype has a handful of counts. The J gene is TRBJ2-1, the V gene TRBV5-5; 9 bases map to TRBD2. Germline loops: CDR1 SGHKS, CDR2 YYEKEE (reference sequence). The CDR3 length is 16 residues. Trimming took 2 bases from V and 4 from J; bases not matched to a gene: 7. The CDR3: CASSLHSGSAYNEQFF. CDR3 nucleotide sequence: TGTGCCAGCAGCTTACATAGCGGGAGTGCATACAATGAGCAGTTCTTC.

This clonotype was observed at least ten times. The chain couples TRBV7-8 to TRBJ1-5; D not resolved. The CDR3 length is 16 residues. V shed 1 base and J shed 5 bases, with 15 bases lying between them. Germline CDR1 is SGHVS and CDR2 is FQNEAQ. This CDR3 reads CASSLVSWRPDQPQHF. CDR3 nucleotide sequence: TGTGCCAGCAGCTTAGTTAGCTGGAGGCCAGATCAGCCCCAGCATTTT.

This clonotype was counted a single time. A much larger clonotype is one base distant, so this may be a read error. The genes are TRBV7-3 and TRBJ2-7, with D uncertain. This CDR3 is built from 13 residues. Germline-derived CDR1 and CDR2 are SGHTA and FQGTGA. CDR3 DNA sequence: TGTACCAGCAGCTTAACTGTAATCCACGAGCAGTACTTC. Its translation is CTSSLTVIHEQYF. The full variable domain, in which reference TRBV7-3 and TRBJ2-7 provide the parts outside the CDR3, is GAGVSQTPSNKVTEKGKYVELRCDPISGHTALYWYRQSLGQGPEFLIYFQGTGAADDSGLPNDRFFAVRPEGSVSTLKIQRTERGDSAVYLCTSSLTVIHEQYFGPGTRLTVT.

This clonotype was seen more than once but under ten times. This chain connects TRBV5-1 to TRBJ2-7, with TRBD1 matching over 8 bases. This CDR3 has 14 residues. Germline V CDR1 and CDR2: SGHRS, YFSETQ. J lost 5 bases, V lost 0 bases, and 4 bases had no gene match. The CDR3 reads CASSLDRGVHEQYF. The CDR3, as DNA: TGCGCCAGCAGCTTGGACAGGGGGGTCCACGAGCAGTACTTC.

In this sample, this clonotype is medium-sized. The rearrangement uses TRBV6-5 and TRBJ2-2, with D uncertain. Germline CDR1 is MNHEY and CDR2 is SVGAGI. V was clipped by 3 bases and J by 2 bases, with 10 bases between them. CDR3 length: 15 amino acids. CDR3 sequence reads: CASSYSAANTGELFF. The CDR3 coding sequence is TGTGCCAGCAGTTATAGTGCGGCCAACACCGGGGAGCTGTTTTTT.

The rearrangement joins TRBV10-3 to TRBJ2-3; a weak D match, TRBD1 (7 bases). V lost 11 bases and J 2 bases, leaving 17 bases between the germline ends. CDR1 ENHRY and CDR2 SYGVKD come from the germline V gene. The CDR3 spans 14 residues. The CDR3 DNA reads TGTGCCGGAGGGGGCATCAGGGACACAGATACGCAGTATTTT. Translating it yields CAGGGIRDTDTQYF.

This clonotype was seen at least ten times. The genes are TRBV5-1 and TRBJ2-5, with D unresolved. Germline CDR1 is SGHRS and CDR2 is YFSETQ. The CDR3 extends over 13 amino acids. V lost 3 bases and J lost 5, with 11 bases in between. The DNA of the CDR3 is TGCGCCAGCAGCTGGAGACATGGGGAGACCCAGTACTTC. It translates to CASSWRHGETQYF. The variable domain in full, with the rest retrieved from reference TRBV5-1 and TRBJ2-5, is KAGVTQTPRYLIKTRGQQVTLSCSPISGHRSVSWYQQTPGQGLQFLFEYFSETQRNKGNFPGRFSGRQFSNSRSEMNVSTLELGDSALYLCASSWRHGETQYFGPGTRLLVL.

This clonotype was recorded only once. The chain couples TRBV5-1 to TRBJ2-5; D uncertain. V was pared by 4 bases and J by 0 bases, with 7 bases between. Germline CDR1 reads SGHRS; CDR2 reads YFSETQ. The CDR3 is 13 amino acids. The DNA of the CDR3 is TGCGCCAGCAGCCCCCGTGACCAAGAGACCCAGTACTTC. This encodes CASSPRDQETQYF.

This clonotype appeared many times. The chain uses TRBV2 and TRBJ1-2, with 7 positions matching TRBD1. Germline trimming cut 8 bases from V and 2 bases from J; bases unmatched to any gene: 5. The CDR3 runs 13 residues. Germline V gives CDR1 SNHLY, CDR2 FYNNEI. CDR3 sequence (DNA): TGTGCCAGCCACCGGGACAGCAACTATGGCTACACCTTC. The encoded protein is CASHRDSNYGYTF.

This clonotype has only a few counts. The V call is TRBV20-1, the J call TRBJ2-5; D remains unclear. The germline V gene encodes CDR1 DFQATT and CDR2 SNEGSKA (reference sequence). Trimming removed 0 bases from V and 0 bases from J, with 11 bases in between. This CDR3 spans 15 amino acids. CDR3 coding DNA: TGCAGTGCTAGAGAGAAGGGCGCGAACCAAGAGACCCAGTACTTC. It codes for CSAREKGANQETQYF.

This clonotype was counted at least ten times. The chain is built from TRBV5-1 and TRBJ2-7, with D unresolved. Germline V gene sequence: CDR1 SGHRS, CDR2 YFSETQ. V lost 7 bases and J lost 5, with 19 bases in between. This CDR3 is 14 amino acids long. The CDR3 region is CASGRRAIVDEQYF. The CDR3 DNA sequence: TGCGCCAGCGGTCGTAGGGCCATCGTGGACGAGCAGTACTTC.

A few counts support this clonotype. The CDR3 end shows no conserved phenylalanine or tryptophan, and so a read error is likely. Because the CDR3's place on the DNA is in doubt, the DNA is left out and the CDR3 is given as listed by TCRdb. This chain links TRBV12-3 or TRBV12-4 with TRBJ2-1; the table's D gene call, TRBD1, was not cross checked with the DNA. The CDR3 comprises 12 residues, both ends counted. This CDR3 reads CASSLSWDRLWV.

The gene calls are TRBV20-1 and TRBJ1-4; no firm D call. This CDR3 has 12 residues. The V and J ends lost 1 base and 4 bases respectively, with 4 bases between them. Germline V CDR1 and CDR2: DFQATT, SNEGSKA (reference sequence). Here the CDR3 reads CSARAHNEKLFF. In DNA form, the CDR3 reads TGCAGTGCTAGAGCTCATAATGAAAAACTGTTTTTT.

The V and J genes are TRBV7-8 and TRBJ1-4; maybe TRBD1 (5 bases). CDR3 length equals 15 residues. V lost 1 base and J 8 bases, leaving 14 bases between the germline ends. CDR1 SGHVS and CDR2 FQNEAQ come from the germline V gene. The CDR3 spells CASSLERGFGEKLFF. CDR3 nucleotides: TGTGCCAGCAGCTTAGAACGGGGGTTTGGGGAAAAACTGTTTTTT.